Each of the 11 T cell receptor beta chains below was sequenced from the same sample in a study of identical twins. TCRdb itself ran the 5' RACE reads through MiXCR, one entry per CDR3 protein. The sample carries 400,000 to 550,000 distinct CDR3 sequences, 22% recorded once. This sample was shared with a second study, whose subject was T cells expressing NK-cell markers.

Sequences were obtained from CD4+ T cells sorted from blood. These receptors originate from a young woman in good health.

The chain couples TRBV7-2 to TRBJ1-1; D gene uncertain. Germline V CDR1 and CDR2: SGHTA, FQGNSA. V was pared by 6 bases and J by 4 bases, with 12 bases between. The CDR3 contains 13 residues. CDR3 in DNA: TGTGCCAGCAGTCAGGAGATGGTCACTGAAGCTTTCTTT. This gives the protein CASSQEMVTEAFF.

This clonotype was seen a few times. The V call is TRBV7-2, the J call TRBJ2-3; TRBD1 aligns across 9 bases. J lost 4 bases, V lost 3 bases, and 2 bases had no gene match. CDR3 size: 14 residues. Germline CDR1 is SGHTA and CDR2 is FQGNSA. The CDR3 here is CASSFTGGSDTQYF. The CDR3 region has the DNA TGTGCCAGCAGCTTTACAGGGGGCTCAGATACGCAGTATTTT. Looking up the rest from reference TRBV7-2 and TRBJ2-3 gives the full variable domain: GAGVSQSPSNKVTEKGKDVELRCDPISGHTALYWYRQSLGQGLEFLIYFQGNSAPDKSGLPSDRFSAERTGGSVSTLTIQRTQQEDSAVYLCASSFTGGSDTQYFGPGTRLTVL.

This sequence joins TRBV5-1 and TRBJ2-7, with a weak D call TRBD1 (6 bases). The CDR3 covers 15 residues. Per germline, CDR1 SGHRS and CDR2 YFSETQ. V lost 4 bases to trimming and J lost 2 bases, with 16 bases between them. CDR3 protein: CASSASTGPAYEQYF. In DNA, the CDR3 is TGCGCCAGCAGCGCCTCAACAGGGCCGGCCTACGAGCAGTACTTC.

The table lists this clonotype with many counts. CDR3 amino acids: CASSSAWPDYGYTF. The CDR3 DNA reads TGTGCCAGCAGCTCCGCTTGGCCGGATTATGGCTACACCTTC. The V call is TRBV27, the J call TRBJ1-2; D remains unclear. This CDR3 has 14 residues. In germline, CDR1 is MNHEY, CDR2 SMNVEV (reference sequence). V was shortened by 6 bases and J by 5 bases, with 16 bases between the two germline ends.

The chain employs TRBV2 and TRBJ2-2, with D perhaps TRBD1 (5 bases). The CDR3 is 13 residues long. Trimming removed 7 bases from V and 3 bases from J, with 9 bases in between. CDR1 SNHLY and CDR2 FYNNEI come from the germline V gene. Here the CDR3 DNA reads TGTGCCAGCAAAAGCAGGGACACCGGGGAGCTGTTTTTT. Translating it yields CASKSRDTGELFF.

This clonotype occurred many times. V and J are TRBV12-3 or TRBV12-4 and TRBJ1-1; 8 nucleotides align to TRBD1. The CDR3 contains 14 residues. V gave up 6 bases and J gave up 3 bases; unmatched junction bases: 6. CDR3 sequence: CASSLTGGDTEAFF. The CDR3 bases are TGTGCCAGCAGCCTTACAGGGGGTGACACTGAAGCTTTCTTT.

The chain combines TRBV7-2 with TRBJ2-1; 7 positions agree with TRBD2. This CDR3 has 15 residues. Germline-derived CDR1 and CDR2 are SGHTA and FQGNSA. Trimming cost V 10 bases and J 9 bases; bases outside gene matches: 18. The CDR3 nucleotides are TGTGCCACCATGTTTGGCGCGGGAGTAGTCGGTGAGCAGTTCTTC. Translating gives CATMFGAGVVGEQFF. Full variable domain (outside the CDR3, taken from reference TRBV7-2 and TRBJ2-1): GAGVSQSPSNKVTEKGKDVELRCDPISGHTALYWYRQSLGQGLEFLIYFQGNSAPDKSGLPSDRFSAERTGGSVSTLTIQRTQQEDSAVYLCATMFGAGVVGEQFFGPGTRLTVL.

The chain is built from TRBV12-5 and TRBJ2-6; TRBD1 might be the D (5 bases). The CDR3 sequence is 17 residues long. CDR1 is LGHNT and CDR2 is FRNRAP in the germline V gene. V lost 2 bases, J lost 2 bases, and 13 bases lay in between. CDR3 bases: TGTGCTAGTGGTTTGACCCAGGGTTCCGCTGGGGCCAACGTCCTGACTTTC. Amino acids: CASGLTQGSAGANVLTF.

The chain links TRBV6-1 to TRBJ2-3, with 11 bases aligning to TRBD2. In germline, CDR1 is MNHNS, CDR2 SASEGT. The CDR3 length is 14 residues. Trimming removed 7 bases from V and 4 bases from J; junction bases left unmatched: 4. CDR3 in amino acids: CASTETSGADTQYF. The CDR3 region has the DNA TGTGCCAGCACCGAGACTAGCGGGGCAGATACGCAGTATTTT.

The CDR3 loop is CASSPGEGRKYF. The DNA for the CDR3 is TGTGCCAGCAGTCCCGGGGAGGGACGAAAGTACTTC. The rearrangement joins TRBV7-2 to TRBJ2-4; 7 nucleotides match TRBD2. The germline V gene has CDR1 SGHTA and CDR2 FQGNSA. The ends lost 6 bases at V and 14 bases at J; junction bases unmatched: 10. The CDR3 has 12 amino acids. The full variable domain, rest sourced from reference TRBV7-2 and TRBJ2-4, is GAGVSQSPSNKVTEKGKDVELRCDPISGHTALYWYRQSLGQGLEFLIYFQGNSAPDKSGLPSDRFSAERTGGSVSTLTIQRTQQEDSAVYLCASSPGEGRKYFGAGTRLSVL.

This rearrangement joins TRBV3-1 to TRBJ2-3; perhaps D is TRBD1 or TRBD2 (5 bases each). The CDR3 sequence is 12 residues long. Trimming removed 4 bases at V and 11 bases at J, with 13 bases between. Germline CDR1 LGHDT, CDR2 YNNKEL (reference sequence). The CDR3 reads CASSLGTAGQYF. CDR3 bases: TGTGCCAGCAGCCTGGGGACGGCGGGGCAGTATTTT.